What follows are 31 T cell receptor beta chains derived from one specimen sequenced in a study of blood T cell repertoires in COVID-19 (dated by TCRdb to 2019 to 2021). The library was built by means of the immunoSEQ multiplex PCR assay. TCRdb retrieved this table from immuneACCESS and kept in-frame rearrangements only. Not all clones are present; in checked studies, unresolved V genes account for under half, and no reason is known for the remainder. This sample is represented by 130,000 to 150,000 clones; approximately 80% of them were singletons. About 7.5% of the sample comes from the top ten. The specimen was peripheral blood. The receptors here all came from a human donor in a cohort sampled during active COVID-19.

This clone was recorded only once. This chain links TRBV6-1 with TRBJ2-7; 8 bases are a match to TRBD1. CDR1 is MNHNS and CDR2 is SASEGT in the germline V gene. The CDR3 loop spans 13 amino acids. Unmatched junction bases numbered 5, after V lost 3 bases and J lost 7 bases. The DNA for the CDR3 is TGTGCCAGCAGTGATCGACAGGGGATGGAGCAGTACTTC. Amino acids: CASSDRQGMEQYF.

This clone is a singleton in its sample. V gene TRBV3-1 (or the pseudogene TRBV3-2) combines with J gene TRBJ2-7; 14 bases are a match to TRBD2. From germline, CDR1 is LGHDT and CDR2 YNNKEL (reference sequence). This CDR3 has 19 residues. V lost 6 bases, J lost 0 bases, and 13 bases stayed unmatched. The CDR3 region is CASRQGPGLAGDASYEQYF. The CDR3 DNA is TGTGCCAGCAGACAGGGCCCGGGACTAGCGGGAGACGCCTCCTACGAGCAGTACTTC.

V and J are TRBV11-1 and TRBJ2-2; D may be TRBD1 (5 bases). The length of the CDR3 is 13 residues. Trimming took off 4 bases at V and 5 bases at J, with 8 bases between the two ends. Germline loops: CDR1 SGHAT, CDR2 FQDESV (reference sequence). The CDR3 protein is CASSSTATGELFF. CDR3 DNA: TGTGCCAGCAGCTCGACAGCTACCGGGGAGCTGTTTTTT.

The V gene is TRBV2, the J gene TRBJ1-1; TRBD1 might be the D (6 bases). This CDR3 has 14 residues. CDR1 SNHLY and CDR2 FYNNEI come from the germline V gene. The V and J ends lost 5 bases and 3 bases respectively, with 13 bases between them. The CDR3 region is CASSTHQGYTEAFF. The CDR3 coding sequence is TGTGCCAGCAGTACCCACCAGGGGTACACTGAAGCTTTCTTT.

The chain carries TRBV5-6 and TRBJ1-4; 8 bases fit TRBD1. The CDR3 is made up of 16 amino acids. CDR1 and CDR2 from the germline V gene are SGHDT and YYEEEE. The V gene end was trimmed by 5 bases and the J gene end by 5 bases; junction bases not matched to a gene: 11. DNA for the CDR3: TGTGCCAGCAGACAAACCACGGGACAGGAGAATGAAAAACTGTTTTTT. This sequence encodes CASRQTTGQENEKLFF. Full variable domain (remainder filled in from reference TRBV5-6 and TRBJ1-4): DAGVTQSPTHLIKTRGQQVTLRCSPKSGHDTVSWYQQALGQGPQFIFQYYEEEERQRGNFPDRFSGHQFPNYSSELNVNALLLGDSALYLCASRQTTGQENEKLFFGSGTQLSVL.

The gene calls are TRBV3-1 (or the pseudogene TRBV3-2) and TRBJ2-7, with 7 bases matching TRBD1. Germline V gene data show CDR1 as LGHDT and CDR2 as YNNKEL (reference sequence). With 5 bases clipped from V and 2 bases from J, the junction kept 3 bases outside the gene matches. The CDR3 covers 13 residues. The CDR3 protein is CASSTTGAYEQYF. The CDR3 coding sequence is TGTGCCAGCAGCACTACAGGGGCCTACGAGCAGTACTTC.

V and J are TRBV7-6 and TRBJ2-7; 7 bases agree with TRBD1. The CDR3 runs to 15 residues. With V trimmed by 5 bases and J by 0 bases, 7 bases remained unmatched. CDR1 and CDR2 (germline): SGHVS, FNYEAQ. The CDR3 sequence is CASSHLTGNSYEQYF. The CDR3 coding sequence is TGTGCCAGCAGCCACCTGACAGGGAACTCCTACGAGCAGTACTTC.

The chain uses TRBV21-1 and TRBJ2-5; TRBD2 is the table's D call, not checked against the DNA. TRBV21-1 constitutes a pseudogene. The CDR3 runs 18 residues. The CDR3 region is CASSTSGRPPLGQETQYF. CDR3 DNA: TGTGCCAGCAGCACTAGCGGGAGGCCTCCCCTAGGCCAAGAGACCCAGTACTTC.

This clone was detected once. The chain joins TRBV28 to TRBJ2-7, with D maybe TRBD2 (6 bases). V lost 2 bases and J lost 5, with 13 bases in between. CDR1 and CDR2 from the germline V gene are MDHEN and SYDVKM. This CDR3 is built from 14 residues. CDR3 sequence (DNA): TGTGCCAGCAGTTTAGGAGGGCCTTTAGACGAGCAGTACTTC. Protein sequence: CASSLGGPLDEQYF. Full variable domain (rest looked up from reference TRBV28 and TRBJ2-7): DVKVTQSSRYLVKRTGEKVFLECVQDMDHENMFWYRQDPGLGLRLIYFSYDVKMKEKGDIPEGYSVSREKKERFSLILESASTNQTSMYLCASSLGGPLDEQYFGPGTRLTVT.

The rearrangement joins TRBV3-1 (or the pseudogene TRBV3-2) to TRBJ1-1; D unresolved. Trimming pared 1 base from V and 1 base from J, leaving 7 bases between. The V gene's germline CDR1 is LGHDT and CDR2 YNNKEL (reference sequence). The length of the CDR3 is 14 residues. The CDR3 here is CASSQGGGNTEAFF. The CDR3 DNA reads as TGTGCCAGCAGCCAAGGGGGAGGGAACACTGAAGCTTTCTTT.

V is TRBV24-1 and J is TRBJ2-3, with TRBD1 identical over 8 bases. CDR1 and CDR2 from the germline V gene are KGHDR and SFDVKD. This CDR3 spans 15 amino acids. J gave up 0 bases and V 2 bases, and 0 bases lay outside the gene matches. The CDR3 DNA reads TGTGCCACCAGTGATTGGACAGGGAGCACAGATACGCAGTATTTT. It yields the protein CATSDWTGSTDTQYF.

The chain couples TRBV5-1 to TRBJ1-4; no clear D. Per the germline V gene, CDR1 is SGHRS and CDR2 is YFSETQ. The CDR3 totals 16 residues. The V end lost 4 bases, the J end lost 3 bases, and 16 bases lay between the germline ends. The DNA of the CDR3 is TGCGCCAGCAGCGCACACAGCAACCCCCCTAATGAAAAACTGTTTTTT. Its protein is CASSAHSNPPNEKLFF.

The chain employs TRBV9 and TRBJ2-2; possibly TRBD2 for D (5 bases). Trimming shortened V by 5 bases and J by 6 bases, and 14 bases separated the two germline ends. The germline CDR1 and CDR2 sequences are SGDLS and YYNGEE. The CDR3 totals 14 residues. The CDR3 region is CASRRVAAAGELFF. The CDR3 nucleotides are TGTGCCAGCAGGAGGGTGGCAGCCGCCGGGGAGCTGTTTTTT. Full variable domain (remainder filled in from reference TRBV9 and TRBJ2-2): DSGVTQTPKHLITATGQRVTLRCSPRSGDLSVYWYQQSLDQGLQFLIQYYNGEERAKGNILERFSAQQFPDLHSELNLSSLELGDSALYFCASRRVAAAGELFFGEGSRLTVL.

This chain connects TRBV27 to TRBJ2-7, with a tentative D call TRBD2 (5 bases). This CDR3 region has 15 residues. Germline values: CDR1 MNHEY, CDR2 SMNVEV (reference sequence). V gave up 4 bases and J gave up 0 bases, with 13 bases separating them. The CDR3 is CASSSPGRSSYEQYF. CDR3 bases: TGTGCCAGCAGTTCGCCGGGAAGGAGCTCCTACGAGCAGTACTTC.

V gene TRBV29-1 combines with J gene TRBJ1-1; the D gene is possibly TRBD1 (6 bases). Germline V gene sequence: CDR1 SQVTM, CDR2 ANQGSEA. There are 12 residues in the CDR3. V was shortened by 5 bases and J by 3 bases, with 10 bases between the two germline ends. The CDR3 spells CSVQQGYTEAFF. The CDR3 DNA sequence: TGCAGCGTTCAACAGGGTTACACTGAAGCTTTCTTT.

This clone has just one count. This rearrangement joins TRBV28 to TRBJ1-2; D not certain. CDR3 length equals 12 residues. With 8 bases removed from V and 0 bases from J, the gap between germline ends came to 7 bases. Germline V gene lookup returns CDR1 MDHEN and CDR2 SYDVKM. The DNA for the CDR3 is TGTGCCAGCTTAACTCCTAACTATGGCTACACCTTC. Protein: CASLTPNYGYTF.

The genes are TRBV2 and TRBJ2-3, with 10 nucleotides matching TRBD2. Germline V lookup: CDR1 SNHLY, CDR2 FYNNEI. The CDR3 runs to 16 residues. Trimming removed 10 bases from V and 2 bases from J; junction bases left unmatched: 12. The CDR3: CATTSNGLADTDTQYF. The CDR3 coding sequence is TGTGCCACCACTTCCAATGGACTAGCGGACACAGATACGCAGTATTTT.

This clone was detected a few times. The CDR3 DNA follows: TGCGCCAGCAGCCACTCCCCGGGCGGGACGAGCTCCTACGAGCAGTACTTC. Amino acid sequence: CASSHSPGGTSSYEQYF. V and J are TRBV4-1 and TRBJ2-7; TRBD2 is a possible D gene (6 bases). The germline V gene encodes CDR1 MGHRA and CDR2 YSYEKL. The CDR3 extends over 17 amino acids. Trimming removed 3 bases from V and 0 bases from J, with 18 bases in between.

A few counts support this clone. V is TRBV28 and J is TRBJ1-6, with TRBD1 matching 8 bases. Germline CDR1 reads MDHEN; CDR2 reads SYDVKM. Trimming took 5 bases from V and 10 from J; bases not matched to a gene: 4. This CDR3 comprises 13 residues. The CDR3 is CASSPDRVSPLHF. The CDR3 region has the DNA TGTGCCAGCAGTCCGGACAGGGTATCACCCCTCCACTTT.

The chain employs TRBV24-1 and TRBJ1-5, with 8 bases fitting TRBD1. V trimming: 2 bases; J trimming: 3 bases; junction bases outside the gene matches: 5. The germline gives CDR1 KGHDR, CDR2 SFDVKD. The CDR3 has 16 amino acids. The CDR3 region is CATSDSTGANNQPQHF. The CDR3 region has the DNA TGTGCCACCAGTGATTCGACAGGGGCGAACAATCAGCCCCAGCATTTT.

This clone was picked up one time. The rearrangement links TRBV15 to TRBJ2-1; TRBD2 matches 8 bases. CDR1 and CDR2 from the germline V gene are LNHNV and YYDKDF (reference sequence). J was trimmed by 6 bases and V by 1 base; bases with no gene match: 5. The CDR3 extends over 15 amino acids. DNA of the CDR3: TGTGCCACCAGCAGAGCGGGAGGGCCGGCCAATGAGCAGTTCTTC. Amino acid sequence: CATSRAGGPANEQFF. The variable domain in full, completed from reference TRBV15 and TRBJ2-1, reads DAMVIQNPRYQVTQFGKPVTLSCSQTLNHNVMYWYQQKSSQAPKLLFHYYDKDFNNEADTPDNFQSRRPNTSFCFLDIRSPGLGDTAMYLCATSRAGGPANEQFFGPGTRLTVL.

The chain uses TRBV28 and TRBJ1-2; D uncertain. The CDR3 loop spans 14 amino acids. V lost 0 bases and J 8 bases, leaving 13 bases between the germline ends. Per the germline V gene, CDR1 is MDHEN and CDR2 is SYDVKM. CDR3 nucleotides: TGTGCCAGCAGTTTATGGGGCCCACCATGGGGCTACACCTTC. As protein: CASSLWGPPWGYTF.

The chain has TRBV4-3 and TRBJ2-1; 13 bases fit TRBD2. Germline V gene sequence: CDR1 LGHNA, CDR2 YSLEER. The CDR3 is 17 amino acids. Germline trimming cut 1 base from V and 4 bases from J; bases unmatched to any gene: 4. The CDR3: CASSQGTSGRGYNEQFF. The CDR3 DNA is TGCGCCAGCAGCCAAGGGACTAGCGGGAGAGGGTACAATGAGCAGTTCTTC.

The chain employs TRBV7-9 and TRBJ2-7, with D possibly being TRBD1 (5 bases). The germline V gene has CDR1 SEHNR and CDR2 FQNEAQ (reference sequence). The CDR3 has 16 residues. V was trimmed by 5 bases and J by 0 bases, leaving 17 bases between them. The CDR3 region is CASSPTVSTSSYEQYF. CDR3 nucleotide sequence: TGTGCCAGCAGCCCGACAGTTTCCACCAGCTCCTACGAGCAGTACTTC.

The J gene is TRBJ1-2, the V gene TRBV5-6; possibly TRBD1 for D (5 bases). The germline gives CDR1 SGHDT, CDR2 YYEEEE. The CDR3 sequence is 15 residues long. Trimming cost V 1 base and J 1 base, with 11 bases left between them. CDR3 bases: TGTGCCAGCAGCTTGTCAAGGGGCGGTAACTATGGCTACACCTTC. Residues: CASSLSRGGNYGYTF.

The gene calls are TRBV19 and TRBJ2-5, with a weak D call TRBD1 (6 bases). Between the trimmed V and J ends, which lost 3 bases and 4 bases, there was a span of 18 bases. This CDR3 is built from 16 residues. From germline, CDR1 is LNHDA and CDR2 SQIVND (reference sequence). The CDR3 here is CASSMGAGTWGETQYF. CDR3 in DNA: TGTGCCAGTAGTATGGGGGCCGGAACCTGGGGAGAGACCCAGTACTTC.

The rearrangement joins TRBV6-5 to TRBJ2-7; 7 bases are a match to TRBD1. Germline trimming cut 11 bases from V and 0 bases from J; bases unmatched to any gene: 10. The CDR3 sequence is 14 residues long. The V gene's germline CDR1 is MNHEY and CDR2 SVGAGI. CDR3: CAGKTGANSYEQYF. The CDR3 DNA reads as TGTGCCGGAAAAACAGGGGCTAACTCCTACGAGCAGTACTTC.

CDR3 in DNA: TGTGCCAGCAGGCCGGGACAGGCTCCGGAATCGCCCCAGCATTTT. Protein sequence: CASRPGQAPESPQHF. The rearrangement joins TRBV27 to TRBJ1-5; 8 bases line up with TRBD1. J gave up 9 bases and V 6 bases, and 13 bases lay outside the gene matches. CDR1 and CDR2 (germline): MNHEY, SMNVEV (reference sequence). The CDR3 is 15 residues long.

This clone showed up just a few times. The chain links TRBV14 to TRBJ2-2, with TRBD1 matching over 9 bases. CDR1 is SGHDN, CDR2 FVKESK, per germline. The CDR3 is 14 amino acids. V lost 6 bases and J lost 7; bases outside the gene matches: 6. The CDR3 sequence is CASRKDRGVGELFF. Here the CDR3 DNA reads TGTGCCAGCAGGAAGGACAGGGGAGTCGGGGAGCTGTTTTTT.

V gene TRBV20-1 combines with J gene TRBJ2-7; 14 nucleotides agree with TRBD2. The V gene's germline CDR1 is DFQATT and CDR2 SNEGSKA (reference sequence). V was clipped by 3 bases and J by 3 bases; unmatched bases: 4. This CDR3 is built from 15 residues. CDR3 nucleotides: TGCAGTGCTAGTGAAGGGACTAGCGGGAGCTACGAGCAGTACTTC. This encodes CSASEGTSGSYEQYF.

On this clone: This specimen includes other DNA sequences encoding the same CDR3. The rearrangement uses TRBV4-1 and TRBJ1-3; TRBD1 agrees at 7 bases. CDR1 and CDR2 (germline): MGHRA, YSYEKL. The V gene end was trimmed by 0 bases and the J gene end by 2 bases; junction bases not matched to a gene: 7. The CDR3 sequence is 17 residues long. CDR3 region: CASSQEGGDRAGNTIYF. CDR3 DNA sequence: TGCGCCAGCAGCCAAGAAGGGGGAGACAGGGCTGGAAACACCATATATTTT.